The entry below describes one T cell receptor (beta chain). The data derive from a study of blood T cell repertoires in COVID-19. Overall study context: The cDNA or gDNA used as material had been derived from T cells, B-cell-depleted T cells, or PBMCs.

Only in-frame clones appear in the TCRdb table, and some are missing; sequencing was by immunoSEQ multiplex PCR. The sample has some 450,000 clones; over 85% are singletons. Germline V gene lookup returns CDR1 SEHNR and CDR2 FQNEAQ (reference sequence). The CDR3 loop spans 13 amino acids. V gave up 1 base and J gave up 6 bases, with 10 bases separating them. Material for sequencing was peripheral blood. The sequence was obtained from a man between 18 and 29 years old with COVID-19, enrolled during active disease. This chain links TRBV7-9 with TRBJ2-7; TRBD1 is a possible D gene (5 bases). The CDR3 region has the DNA TGTGCCAGCAGCTTAGTCCCCAGGGCCGAGCAGTACTTC. Translating gives CASSLVPRAEQYF. The full variable domain, in which reference TRBV7-9 and TRBJ2-7 provide the parts outside the CDR3, is DTGVSQNPRHKITKRGQNVTFRCDPISEHNRLYWYRQTLGQGPEFLTYFQNEAQLEKSRLLSDRFSAERPKGSFSTLEIQRTEQGDSAMYLCASSLVPRAEQYFGPGTRLTVT.